This T cell receptor beta chain was recovered during a study of shared clonotypes between healthy human individuals. Across the whole study: There were three CD4 naive, three CD4 memory, two CD8 naive and one CD8 memory plates per donor.

Comment on this clone: Its matching antigen is unknown.

V was shortened by 4 bases and J by 3 bases, with 11 bases between the two germline ends. Germline CDR1 is SQVTM and CDR2 is ANQGSEA. CDR3 length equals 13 residues. Regarding the study as a whole: Around 5% was the fraction of naive CD4 clonotypes found shared across a few donors. Exclusively blood specimens were collected; tissue repertoires likely differ.

Running of the assay took place at deep level. Sequencing was performed with immunoSEQ multiplex PCR; in TCRdb, only in-frame clones are kept and a portion is missing. Of 2 million to 3 million clones detected, roughly 93% appear once; the ten largest clones hold more than 0.35%. The clonotype originates from a man in his late teens or twenties in good health. Some clones in this sample may be carry-over from other donors' samples. The rearrangement joins TRBV29-1 to TRBJ2-3; D is unclear. Sequencing was carried out using naive CD4+ T cells from PBMCs. Described subset: CD45RA+ positively selected. CDR3 protein: CSVGPPFTDTQYF. CDR3 coding DNA: TGCAGCGTTGGACCCCCGTTTACAGATACGCAGTATTTT.